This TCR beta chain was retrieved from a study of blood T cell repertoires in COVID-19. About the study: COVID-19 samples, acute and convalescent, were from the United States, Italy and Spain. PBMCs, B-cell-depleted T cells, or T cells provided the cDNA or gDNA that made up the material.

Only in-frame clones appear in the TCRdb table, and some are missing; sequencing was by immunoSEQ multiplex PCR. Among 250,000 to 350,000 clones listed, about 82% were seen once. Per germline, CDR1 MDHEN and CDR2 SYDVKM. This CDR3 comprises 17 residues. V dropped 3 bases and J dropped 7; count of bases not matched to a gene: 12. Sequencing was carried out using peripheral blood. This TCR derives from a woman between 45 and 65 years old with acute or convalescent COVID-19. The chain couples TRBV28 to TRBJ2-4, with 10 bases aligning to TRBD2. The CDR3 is CASSFSYSSGRANIQYF. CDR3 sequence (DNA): TGTGCCAGCAGTTTCTCCTATTCAAGCGGGAGGGCGAACATTCAGTACTTC.